The clone carrying this T cell receptor beta chain was found once. This specimen belongs to a study of shared clonotypes between healthy human individuals. CD45RO negativity and positive selection for CCR7 defined naive CD8 cells, a population that excluded terminally differentiated effector memory CD45RA+ cells. Sequencing used immunoSEQ multiplex PCR; TCRdb keeps in-frame clones, though not all of them. The sample lists some 800,000 clones, 80% to 95% occurring once. CDR1 and CDR2 from the germline V gene are MNHEY and SMNVEV (reference sequence). V lost 4 bases, J lost 1 base, and 13 bases lay in between. The CDR3 contains 15 residues.

This clonotype originated in a man aged 30 to 39 in good health. Specimen: naive CD8+ T cells sorted from blood. The V gene is TRBV27, the J gene TRBJ1-1; D perhaps matches TRBD1 (6 bases). The CDR3 DNA sequence: TGTGCCAGCAGTTCCCCGGACAGAGAGAACACTGAAGCTTTCTTT. It is translated as CASSSPDRENTEAFF.